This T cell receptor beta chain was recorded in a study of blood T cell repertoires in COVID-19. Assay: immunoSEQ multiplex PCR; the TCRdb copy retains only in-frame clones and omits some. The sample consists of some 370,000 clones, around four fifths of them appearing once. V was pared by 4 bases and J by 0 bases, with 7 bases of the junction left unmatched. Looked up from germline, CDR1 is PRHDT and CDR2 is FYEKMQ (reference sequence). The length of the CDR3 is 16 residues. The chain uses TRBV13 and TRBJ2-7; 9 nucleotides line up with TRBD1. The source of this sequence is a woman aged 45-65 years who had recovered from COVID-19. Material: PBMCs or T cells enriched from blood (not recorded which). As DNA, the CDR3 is TGTGCCAGCAGCTCAAGGGACAGGGATGACTCCTACGAGCAGTACTTC. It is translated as CASSSRDRDDSYEQYF. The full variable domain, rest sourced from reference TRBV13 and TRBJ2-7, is AAGVIQSPRHLIKEKRETATLKCYPIPRHDTVYWYQQGPGQDPQFLISFYEKMQSDKGSIPDRFSAQQFSDYHSELNMSSLELGDSALYFCASSSRDRDDSYEQYFGPGTRLTVT.